What follows is one T cell receptor (beta chain) and its context. Antigen unknown. The data derive from a study of T-cell memory formation after mild COVID-19. Study-level information: In these data, TCR clusters were largely donor specific.

CDR1 and CDR2 from the germline V gene are SGHRS and YFSETQ. Trimming left V 2 bases short and J 4 bases short, with 11 bases between. The CDR3 is 14 amino acids. Study findings and constraints: Largely, contracting CD4+ clones fell within CM and EM, and contracting CD8+ clones within EMRA.

5'RACE, which relied on constant-segment primers, yielded TCR alpha and TCR beta cDNA libraries carrying sample barcodes and UMIs. TCRdb ran MiXCR on the 5' RACE reads and lists one entry per CDR3 protein. The profile shows about 210,000 distinct CDR3 sequences, 10% to 13% of them singletons. This chain links TRBV5-1 with TRBJ2-3; perhaps TRBD1 as D (5 bases). The source of this sequence is a man aged 18 to 35 who had mild COVID-19 (a few samples of this study predate the infection). Cell type and time point are not known. Sequencing was performed on PBMCs or a T cell subset sorted from them (not recorded which). Here the CDR3 reads CASSFGQGPDTQYF. The CDR3, as DNA: TGCGCCAGCAGCTTCGGGCAGGGCCCAGATACGCAGTATTTT.